This T cell receptor beta chain appears in the sequencing data of a study of T cell changes during pregnancy in multiple sclerosis. Produced via immunoSEQ multiplex PCR; TCRdb's table is partial and in-frame only. Of about 110,000 clones in the sample, roughly 90% were seen once. Germline loops: CDR1 SGHRS, CDR2 YFSETQ. CDR3 size: 16 residues. The V end lost 4 bases, the J end lost 0 bases, and 14 bases lay between the germline ends. This rearrangement joins TRBV5-1 to TRBJ2-1; TRBD2 might be the D (6 bases). This clonotype originated in a female donor in good health, enrolled as a control in a pregnancy study. Sequences were derived from peripheral blood, sampled in the third trimester of pregnancy. The CDR3 here is CASSLRAGSSYNEQFF. The DNA for the CDR3 is TGCGCCAGCAGCCTAAGGGCGGGGAGCTCCTACAATGAGCAGTTCTTC.